A single T cell receptor (beta chain) is shown here with its context. Its antigen is still unknown. This specimen belongs to a study of cytomegalovirus exposure and HLA in healthy donors. The PCR ran on 60 Vbeta and 13 Jbeta primers. The assay was immunoSEQ multiplex PCR, and TCRdb's table has in-frame clones only and misses some. The sample yields 75,000 to 95,000 clones, about three quarters seen once. Study-wide results and limits: TCR beta chains numbering more than 150 were designated cytomegalovirus-associated. Later analysis identified several of the most significant clusters that appeared linked to common viral pathogens. Reports indicated that the classifier achieved high specificity and sensitivity in diagnosing cytomegalovirus status.

With 5 bases removed from V and 7 bases from J, the gap between germline ends came to 20 bases. The germline CDR1 and CDR2 sequences are SEHNR and FQNEAQ (reference sequence). The CDR3 is 16 amino acids. The specimen was PBMCs. V is TRBV7-9 and J is TRBJ2-2; TRBD2 is a possible D gene (5 bases). The receptor was isolated from a male donor in good health and CMV-seropositive. CDR3 sequence (DNA): TGTGCCAGCAGCCTCCCCGTACCTAACGCGGGCGGGGAGCTGTTTTTT. It encodes CASSLPVPNAGGELFF.